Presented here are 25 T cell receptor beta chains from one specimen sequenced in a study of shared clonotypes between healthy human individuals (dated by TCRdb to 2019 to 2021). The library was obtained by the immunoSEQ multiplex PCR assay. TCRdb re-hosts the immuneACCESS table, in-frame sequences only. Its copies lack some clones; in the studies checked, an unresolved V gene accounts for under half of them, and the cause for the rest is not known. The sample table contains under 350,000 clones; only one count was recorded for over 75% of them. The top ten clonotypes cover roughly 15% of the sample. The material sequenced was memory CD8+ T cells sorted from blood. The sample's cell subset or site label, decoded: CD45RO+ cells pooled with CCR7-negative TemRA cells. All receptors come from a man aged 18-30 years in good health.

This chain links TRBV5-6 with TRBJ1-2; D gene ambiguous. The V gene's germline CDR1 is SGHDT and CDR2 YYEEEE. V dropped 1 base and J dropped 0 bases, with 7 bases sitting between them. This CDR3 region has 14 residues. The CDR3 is CASSLLEANYGYTF. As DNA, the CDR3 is TGTGCCAGCAGCTTGTTAGAAGCTAACTATGGCTACACCTTC.

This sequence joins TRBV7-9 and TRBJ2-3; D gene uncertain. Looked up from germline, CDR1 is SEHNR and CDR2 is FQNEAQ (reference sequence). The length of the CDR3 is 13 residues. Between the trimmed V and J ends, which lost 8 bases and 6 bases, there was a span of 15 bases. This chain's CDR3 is CASQLGYGDTQYF. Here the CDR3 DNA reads TGTGCCAGCCAACTCGGATATGGGGATACGCAGTATTTT.

The CDR3 region has the DNA TGTGCCAGCAGTTACACCAGGCTAGGGCTCGGCTATGGCTACACCTTC. Translation gives CASSYTRLGLGYGYTF. The chain uses TRBV6-5 and TRBJ1-2; D call uncertain. Per germline, CDR1 MNHEY and CDR2 SVGAGI. The CDR3 runs to 16 residues. Trimming cost V 2 bases and J 4 bases, with 17 bases left between them.

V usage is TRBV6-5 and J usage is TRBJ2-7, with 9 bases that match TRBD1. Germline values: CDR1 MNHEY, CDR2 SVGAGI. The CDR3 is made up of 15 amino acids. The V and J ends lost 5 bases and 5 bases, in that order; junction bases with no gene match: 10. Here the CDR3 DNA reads TGTGCCAGCAGTCCACCGGGACAGGGAAGCCACGAGCAGTACTTC. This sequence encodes CASSPPGQGSHEQYF.

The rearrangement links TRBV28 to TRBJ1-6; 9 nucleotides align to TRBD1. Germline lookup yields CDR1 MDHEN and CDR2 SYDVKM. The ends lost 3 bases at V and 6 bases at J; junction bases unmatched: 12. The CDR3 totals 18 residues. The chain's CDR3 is CASSFGTGTMGFNSPLHF. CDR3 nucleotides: TGTGCCAGCAGTTTCGGGACAGGGACGATGGGCTTTAATTCACCCCTCCACTTT.

For the CDR3, the DNA is TGTGCCAGCAGCTCTCCGGACGCCGGGACGGCCACTGGGGCTTTCTTT. It yields the protein CASSSPDAGTATGAFF. This rearrangement joins TRBV13 to TRBJ1-1; TRBD1 might be the D (5 bases). Between the trimmed V and J ends, which lost 4 bases and 11 bases, there was a span of 26 bases. The germline CDR1 and CDR2 sequences are PRHDT and FYEKMQ (reference sequence). There are 16 residues in the CDR3.

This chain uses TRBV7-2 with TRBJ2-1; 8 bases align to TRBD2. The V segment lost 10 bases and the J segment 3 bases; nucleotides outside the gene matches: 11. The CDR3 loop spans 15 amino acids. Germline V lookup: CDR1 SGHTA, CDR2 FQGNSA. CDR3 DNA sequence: TGTGCCACCCGACGGGCGGGAGGTTTCTACAATGAGCAGTTCTTC. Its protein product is CATRRAGGFYNEQFF.

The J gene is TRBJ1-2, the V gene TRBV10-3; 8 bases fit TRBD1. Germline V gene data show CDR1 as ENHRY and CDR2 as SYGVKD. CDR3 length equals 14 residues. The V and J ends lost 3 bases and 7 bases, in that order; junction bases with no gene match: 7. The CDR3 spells CAISDWDRLLGYTF. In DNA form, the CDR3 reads TGTGCCATCAGTGATTGGGACAGGCTGCTTGGCTACACCTTC.

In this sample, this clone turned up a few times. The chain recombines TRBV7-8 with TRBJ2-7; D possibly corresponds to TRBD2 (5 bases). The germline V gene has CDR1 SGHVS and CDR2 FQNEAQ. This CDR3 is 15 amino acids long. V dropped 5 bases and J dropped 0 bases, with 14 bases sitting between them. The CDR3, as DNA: TGTGCCAGCAGCCAATATGAGGGTATCTCCTACGAGCAGTACTTC. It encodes CASSQYEGISYEQYF.

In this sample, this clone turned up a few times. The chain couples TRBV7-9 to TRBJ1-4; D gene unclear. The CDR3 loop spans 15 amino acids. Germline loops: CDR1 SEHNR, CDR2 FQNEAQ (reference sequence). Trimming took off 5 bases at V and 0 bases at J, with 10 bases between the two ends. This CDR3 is CASSRRSATNEKLFF. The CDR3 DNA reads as TGTGCCAGCAGCCGCAGGAGTGCAACTAATGAAAAACTGTTTTTT.

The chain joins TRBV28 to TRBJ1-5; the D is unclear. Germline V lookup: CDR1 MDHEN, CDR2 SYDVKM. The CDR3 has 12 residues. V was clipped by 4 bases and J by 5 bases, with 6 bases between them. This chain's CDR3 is CASSSEDQPQHF. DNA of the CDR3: TGTGCCAGCAGTTCGGAAGATCAGCCCCAGCATTTT. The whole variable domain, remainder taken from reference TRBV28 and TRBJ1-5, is DVKVTQSSRYLVKRTGEKVFLECVQDMDHENMFWYRQDPGLGLRLIYFSYDVKMKEKGDIPEGYSVSREKKERFSLILESASTNQTSMYLCASSSEDQPQHFGDGTRLSIL.

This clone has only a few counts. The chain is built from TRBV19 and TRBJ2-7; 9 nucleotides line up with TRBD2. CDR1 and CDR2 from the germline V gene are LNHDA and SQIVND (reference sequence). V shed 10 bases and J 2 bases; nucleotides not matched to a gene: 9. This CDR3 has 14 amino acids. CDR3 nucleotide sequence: TGTGCCACTAGGCAGACTAGCGGAACCTACGAGCAGTACTTC. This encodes CATRQTSGTYEQYF.

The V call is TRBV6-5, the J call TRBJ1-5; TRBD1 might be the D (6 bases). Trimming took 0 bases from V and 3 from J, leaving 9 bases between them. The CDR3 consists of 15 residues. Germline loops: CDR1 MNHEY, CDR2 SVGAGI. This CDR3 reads CASSYSPGDNQPQHF. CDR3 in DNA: TGTGCCAGCAGTTACTCACCAGGGGACAATCAGCCCCAGCATTTT.

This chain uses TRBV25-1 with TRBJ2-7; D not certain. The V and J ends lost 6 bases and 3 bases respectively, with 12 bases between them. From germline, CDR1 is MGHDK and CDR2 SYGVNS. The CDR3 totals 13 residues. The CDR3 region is CASRPGLGYEQYF. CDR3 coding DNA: TGTGCCAGCAGGCCGGGCCTGGGCTACGAGCAGTACTTC.

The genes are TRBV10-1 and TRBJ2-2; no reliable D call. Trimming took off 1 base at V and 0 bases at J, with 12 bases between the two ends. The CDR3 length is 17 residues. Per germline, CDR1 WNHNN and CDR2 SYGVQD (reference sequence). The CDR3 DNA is TGCGCCAGCAGTGAGTTACCGACCTTAACGAACACCGGGGAGCTGTTTTTT. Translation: CASSELPTLTNTGELFF.

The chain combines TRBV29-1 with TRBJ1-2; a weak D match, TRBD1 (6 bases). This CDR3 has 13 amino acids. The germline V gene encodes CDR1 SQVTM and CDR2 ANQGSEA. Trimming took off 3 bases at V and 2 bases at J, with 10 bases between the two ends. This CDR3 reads CSVDKGENYGYTF. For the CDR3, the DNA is TGCAGCGTTGATAAGGGGGAGAACTATGGCTACACCTTC.

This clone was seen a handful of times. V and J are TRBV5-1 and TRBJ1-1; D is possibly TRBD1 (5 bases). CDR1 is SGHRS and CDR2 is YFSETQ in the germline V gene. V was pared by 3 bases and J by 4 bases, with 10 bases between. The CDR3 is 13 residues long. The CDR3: CASSSGVGTEAFF. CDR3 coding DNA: TGCGCCAGCAGCTCGGGGGTTGGCACTGAAGCTTTCTTT.

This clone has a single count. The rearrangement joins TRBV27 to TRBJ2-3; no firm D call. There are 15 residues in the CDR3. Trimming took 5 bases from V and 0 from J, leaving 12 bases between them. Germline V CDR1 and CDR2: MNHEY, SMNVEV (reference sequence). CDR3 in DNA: TGTGCCAGCAGTACTTTTATGGGGAGCACAGATACGCAGTATTTT. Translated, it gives CASSTFMGSTDTQYF.

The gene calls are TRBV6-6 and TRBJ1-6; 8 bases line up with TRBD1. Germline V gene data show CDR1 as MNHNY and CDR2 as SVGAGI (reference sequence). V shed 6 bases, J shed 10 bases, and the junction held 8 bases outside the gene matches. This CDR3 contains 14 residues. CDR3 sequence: CASRPTGGRSPLHF. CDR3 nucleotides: TGTGCCAGCAGGCCAACAGGGGGACGCTCACCCCTCCACTTT.

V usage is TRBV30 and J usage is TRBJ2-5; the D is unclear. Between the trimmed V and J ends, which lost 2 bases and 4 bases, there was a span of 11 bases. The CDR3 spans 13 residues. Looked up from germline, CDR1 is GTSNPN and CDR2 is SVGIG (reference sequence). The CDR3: CAWSLVATETQYF. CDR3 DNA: TGTGCCTGGAGTCTAGTAGCCACAGAGACCCAGTACTTC.

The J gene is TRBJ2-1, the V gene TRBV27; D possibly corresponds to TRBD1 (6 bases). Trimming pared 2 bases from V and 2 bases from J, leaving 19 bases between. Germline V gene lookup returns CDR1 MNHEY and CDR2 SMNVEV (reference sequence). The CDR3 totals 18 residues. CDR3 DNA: TGTGCCAGCAGTTTACGTGGGCCAGGGGCAGTCCCCTACAATGAGCAGTTCTTC. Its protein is CASSLRGPGAVPYNEQFF.

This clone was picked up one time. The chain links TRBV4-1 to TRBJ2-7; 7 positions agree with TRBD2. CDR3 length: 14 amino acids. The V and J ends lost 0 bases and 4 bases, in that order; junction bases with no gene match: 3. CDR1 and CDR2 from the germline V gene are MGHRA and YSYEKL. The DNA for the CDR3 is TGCGCCAGCAGCCAAGAAGGCGGGAGTTACGAGCAGTACTTC. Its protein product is CASSQEGGSYEQYF.

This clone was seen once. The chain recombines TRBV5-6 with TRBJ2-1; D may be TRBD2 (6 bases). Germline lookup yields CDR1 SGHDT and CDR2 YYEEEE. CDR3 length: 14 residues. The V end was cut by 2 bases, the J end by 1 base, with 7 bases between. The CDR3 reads CASSFGGSYNEQFF. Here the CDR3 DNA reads TGTGCCAGCAGCTTTGGGGGGTCCTACAATGAGCAGTTCTTC.

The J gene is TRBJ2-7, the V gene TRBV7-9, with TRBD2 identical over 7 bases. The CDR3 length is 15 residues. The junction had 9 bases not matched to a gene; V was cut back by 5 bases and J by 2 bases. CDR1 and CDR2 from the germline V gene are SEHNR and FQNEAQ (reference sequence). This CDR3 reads CASSPRGSGAYEQYF. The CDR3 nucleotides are TGTGCCAGCAGCCCCCGAGGCAGCGGGGCCTACGAGCAGTACTTC.

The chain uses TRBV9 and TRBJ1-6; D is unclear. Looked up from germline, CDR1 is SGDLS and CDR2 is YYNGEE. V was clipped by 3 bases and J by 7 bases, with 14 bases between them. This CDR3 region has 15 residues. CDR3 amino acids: CASSAEDFWNSPLHF. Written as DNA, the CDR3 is TGTGCCAGCAGCGCCGAGGACTTTTGGAATTCACCCCTCCACTTT.